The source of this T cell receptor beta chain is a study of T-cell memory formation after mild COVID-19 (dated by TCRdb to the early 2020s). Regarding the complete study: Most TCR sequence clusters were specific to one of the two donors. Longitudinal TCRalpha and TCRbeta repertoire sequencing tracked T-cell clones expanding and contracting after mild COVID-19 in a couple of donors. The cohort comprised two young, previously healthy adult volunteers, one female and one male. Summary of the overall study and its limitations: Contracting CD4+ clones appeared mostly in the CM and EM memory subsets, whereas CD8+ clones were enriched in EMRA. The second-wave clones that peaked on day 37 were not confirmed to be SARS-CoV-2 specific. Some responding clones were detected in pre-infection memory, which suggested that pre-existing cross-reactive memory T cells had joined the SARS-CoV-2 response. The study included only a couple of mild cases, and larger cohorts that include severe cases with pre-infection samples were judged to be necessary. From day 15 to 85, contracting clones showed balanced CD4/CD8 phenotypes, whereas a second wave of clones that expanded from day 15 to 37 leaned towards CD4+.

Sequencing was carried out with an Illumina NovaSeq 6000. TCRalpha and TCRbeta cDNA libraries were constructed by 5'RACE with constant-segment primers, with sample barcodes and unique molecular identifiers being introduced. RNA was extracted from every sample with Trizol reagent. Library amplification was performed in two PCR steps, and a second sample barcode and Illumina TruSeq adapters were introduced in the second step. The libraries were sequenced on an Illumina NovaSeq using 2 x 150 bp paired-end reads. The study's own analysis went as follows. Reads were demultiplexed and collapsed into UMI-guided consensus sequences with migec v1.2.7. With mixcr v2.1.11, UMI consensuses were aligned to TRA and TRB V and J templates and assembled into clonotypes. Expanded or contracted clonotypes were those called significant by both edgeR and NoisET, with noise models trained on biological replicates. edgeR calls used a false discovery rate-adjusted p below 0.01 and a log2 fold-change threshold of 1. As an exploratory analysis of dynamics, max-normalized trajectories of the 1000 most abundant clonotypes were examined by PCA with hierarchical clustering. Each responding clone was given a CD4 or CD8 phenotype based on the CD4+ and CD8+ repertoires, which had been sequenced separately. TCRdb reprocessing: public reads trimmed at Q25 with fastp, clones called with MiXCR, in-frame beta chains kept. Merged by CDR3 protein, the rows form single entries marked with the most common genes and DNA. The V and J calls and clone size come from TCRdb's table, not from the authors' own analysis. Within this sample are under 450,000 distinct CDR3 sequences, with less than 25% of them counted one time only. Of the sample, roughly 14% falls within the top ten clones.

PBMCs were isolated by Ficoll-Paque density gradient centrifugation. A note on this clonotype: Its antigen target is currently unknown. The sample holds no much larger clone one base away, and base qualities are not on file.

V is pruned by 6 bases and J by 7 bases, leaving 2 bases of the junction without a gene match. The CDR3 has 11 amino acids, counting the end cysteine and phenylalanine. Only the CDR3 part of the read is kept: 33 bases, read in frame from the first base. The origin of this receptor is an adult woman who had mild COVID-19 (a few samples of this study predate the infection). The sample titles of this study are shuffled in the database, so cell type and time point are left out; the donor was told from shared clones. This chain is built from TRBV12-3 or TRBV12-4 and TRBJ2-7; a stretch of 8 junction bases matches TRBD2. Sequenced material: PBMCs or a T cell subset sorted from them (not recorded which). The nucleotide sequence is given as TGTGCCAGCAGATCTAGCGGGGAGCAGTACTTC. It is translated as CASRSSGEQYF.